The clone carrying this T cell receptor beta chain has at least ten counts. What it binds is unknown. The germline V gene has CDR1 SNHLY and CDR2 FYNNEI. The CDR3 contains 15 residues. V lost 0 bases, J lost 6 bases, and 15 bases lay in between. The sample originates from a study of T cell repertoires in cytomegalovirus infection. The overall study: The public TCR beta signatures pointed to both CMV infection and matching HLA type.

Study results and limitations: CMV-specific TCR beta clonotypes restricted by HLA-C were the ones dominating the ex vivo response. The cumulative frequency of public TCR beta families distinguished individuals who carried CMV together with the relevant HLA.

TCRdb reprocessed the reads via MiXCR and lists one record per CDR3 protein. The sample has some 180,000 distinct CDR3 sequences, 9.5% seen once. This rearrangement joins TRBV2 to TRBJ2-7; D unclear. The sequence derives from a human donor in good health (CMV status not recorded). Some clones in this sample may be carry-over from other donors' samples. The sample was PBMCs. The DNA for the CDR3 is TGTGCCAGCAGTGAAGCGCTTGCCAGTTCGGCCGAGCAGTACTTC. It yields the protein CASSEALASSAEQYF.